Listed here is a single T cell receptor (beta chain). The CDR3 is 12 residues long. V was clipped by 5 bases and J by 4 bases, with 5 bases between them. CDR1 is LNHDA, CDR2 SQIVND, per germline (reference sequence). Assay: immunoSEQ multiplex PCR; the TCRdb copy retains only in-frame clones and omits some. The sample contains some 200,000 clones, around 84% of which appear only once. This entry is derived from a study of blood T cell repertoires in COVID-19. Sequencing was performed on peripheral blood. The chain joins TRBV19 to TRBJ2-2; D ambiguous. The receptor was isolated from a woman aged 70-85 years with COVID-19, enrolled during active disease. The CDR3 is CASSSITGELFF. For the CDR3, the DNA is TGTGCCAGTAGTTCCATCACCGGGGAGCTGTTTTTT. Filled out from reference TRBV19 and TRBJ2-2, the complete variable domain reads DGGITQSPKYLFRKEGQNVTLSCEQNLNHDAMYWYRQDPGQGLRLIYYSQIVNDFQKGDIAEGYSVSREKKESFPLTVTSAQKNPTAFYLCASSSITGELFFGEGSRLTVL.